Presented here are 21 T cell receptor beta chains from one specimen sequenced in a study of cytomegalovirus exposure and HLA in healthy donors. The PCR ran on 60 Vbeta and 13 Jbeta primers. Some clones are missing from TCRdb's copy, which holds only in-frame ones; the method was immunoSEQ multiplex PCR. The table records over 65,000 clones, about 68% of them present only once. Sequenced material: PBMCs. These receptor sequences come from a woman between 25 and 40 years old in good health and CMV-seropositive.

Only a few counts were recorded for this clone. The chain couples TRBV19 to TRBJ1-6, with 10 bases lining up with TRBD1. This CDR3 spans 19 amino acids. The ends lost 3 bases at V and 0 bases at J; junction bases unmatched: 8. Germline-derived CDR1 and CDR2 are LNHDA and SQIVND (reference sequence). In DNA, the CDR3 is TGTGCCAGTAGTATTTCGGGACAGGGGACTAGCTCCTATAATTCACCCCTCCACTTT. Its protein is CASSISGQGTSSYNSPLHF.

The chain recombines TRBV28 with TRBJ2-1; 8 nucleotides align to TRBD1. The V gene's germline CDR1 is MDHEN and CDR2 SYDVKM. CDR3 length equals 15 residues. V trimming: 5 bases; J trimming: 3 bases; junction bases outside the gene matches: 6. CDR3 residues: CASSDRDRGYNEQFF. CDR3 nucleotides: TGTGCCAGCAGTGACCGCGACAGGGGCTACAATGAGCAGTTCTTC.

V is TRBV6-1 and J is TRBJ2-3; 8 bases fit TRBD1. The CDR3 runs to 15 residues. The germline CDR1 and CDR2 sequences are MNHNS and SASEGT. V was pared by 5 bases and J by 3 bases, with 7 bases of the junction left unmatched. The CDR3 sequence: CASSFTWTGTDTQYF. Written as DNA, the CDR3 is TGTGCCAGCAGTTTCACCTGGACAGGGACAGATACGCAGTATTTT.

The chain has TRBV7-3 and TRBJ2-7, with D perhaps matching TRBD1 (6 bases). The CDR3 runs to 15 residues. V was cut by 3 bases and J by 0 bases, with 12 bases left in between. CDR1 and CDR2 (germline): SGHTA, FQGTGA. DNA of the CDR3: TGTGCCAGCAGCTTGGGACATGGGAGCTCCTACGAGCAGTACTTC. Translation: CASSLGHGSSYEQYF.

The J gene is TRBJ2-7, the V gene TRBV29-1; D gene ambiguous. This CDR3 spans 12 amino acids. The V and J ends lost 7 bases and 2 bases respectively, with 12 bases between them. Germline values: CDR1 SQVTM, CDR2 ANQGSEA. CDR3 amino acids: CSARSPTYEQYF. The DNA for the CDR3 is TGCAGCGCCAGGTCACCCACCTACGAGCAGTACTTC.

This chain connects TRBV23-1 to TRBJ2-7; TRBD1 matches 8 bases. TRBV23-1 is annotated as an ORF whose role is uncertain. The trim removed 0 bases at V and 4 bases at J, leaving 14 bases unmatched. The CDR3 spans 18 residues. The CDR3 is CASSQSCPKRTGTYEQYF. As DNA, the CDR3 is TGCGCCAGCAGTCAATCCTGCCCAAAACGGACAGGGACGTACGAGCAGTACTTC.

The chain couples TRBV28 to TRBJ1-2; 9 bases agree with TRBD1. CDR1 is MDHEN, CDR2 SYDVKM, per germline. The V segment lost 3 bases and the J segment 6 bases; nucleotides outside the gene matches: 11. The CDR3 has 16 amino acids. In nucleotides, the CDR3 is TGTGCCAGCAGTTTTATCTCTTGGGGACAGGGTAATGGCTACACCTTC. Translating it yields CASSFISWGQGNGYTF.

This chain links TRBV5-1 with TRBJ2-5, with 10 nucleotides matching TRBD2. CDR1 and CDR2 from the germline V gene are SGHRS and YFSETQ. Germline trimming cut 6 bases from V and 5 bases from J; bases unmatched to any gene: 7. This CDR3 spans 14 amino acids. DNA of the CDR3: TGCGCCAGCACTCCCAGCGGGAGGGCTGAGACCCAGTACTTC. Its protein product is CASTPSGRAETQYF.

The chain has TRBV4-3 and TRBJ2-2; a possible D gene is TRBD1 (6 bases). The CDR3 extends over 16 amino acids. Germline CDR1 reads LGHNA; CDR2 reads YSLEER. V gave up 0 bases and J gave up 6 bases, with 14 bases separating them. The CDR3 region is CASSQESRDTAGELFF. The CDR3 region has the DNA TGCGCCAGCAGCCAAGAAAGCCGGGACACGGCCGGGGAGCTGTTTTTT.

CDR3 region: CASSSTGFSEQYF. CDR3 nucleotides: TGTGCCAGCAGTTCGACAGGGTTCAGCGAGCAGTACTTC. The V and J genes are TRBV27 and TRBJ2-7; TRBD1 matches 7 bases. From germline, CDR1 is MNHEY and CDR2 SMNVEV (reference sequence). The length of the CDR3 is 13 residues. The trim removed 4 bases at V and 6 bases at J, leaving 6 bases unmatched.

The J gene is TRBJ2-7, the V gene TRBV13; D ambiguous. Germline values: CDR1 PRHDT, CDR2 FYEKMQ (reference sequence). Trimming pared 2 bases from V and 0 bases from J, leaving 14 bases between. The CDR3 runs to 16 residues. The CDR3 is CASSLRSRGSSYEQYF. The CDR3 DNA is TGTGCCAGCAGCTTAAGGAGCCGCGGAAGCTCCTACGAGCAGTACTTC.

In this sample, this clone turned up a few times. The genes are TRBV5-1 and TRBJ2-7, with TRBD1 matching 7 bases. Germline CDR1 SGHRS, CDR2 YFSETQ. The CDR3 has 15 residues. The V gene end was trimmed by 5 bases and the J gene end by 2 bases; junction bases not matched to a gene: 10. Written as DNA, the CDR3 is TGCGCCAGCAGATTTTCCTTTGGACAGGCCTACGAGCAGTACTTC. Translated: CASRFSFGQAYEQYF.

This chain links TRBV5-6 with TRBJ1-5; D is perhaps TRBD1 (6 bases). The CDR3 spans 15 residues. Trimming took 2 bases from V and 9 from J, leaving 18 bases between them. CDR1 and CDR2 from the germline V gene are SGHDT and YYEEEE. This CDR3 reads CASSFRGGGELPQHF. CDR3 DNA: TGTGCCAGCAGCTTTAGGGGAGGGGGGGAGCTGCCCCAGCATTTT.

CDR3 sequence (DNA): TGTGCCAGTACCCCCCCAGGAAGCCCCCCCTACGAGCAGTACTTC. Its protein is CASTPPGSPPYEQYF. V is TRBV19 and J is TRBJ2-7; D is ambiguous. The CDR3 contains 15 residues. Trimming took off 7 bases at V and 2 bases at J, with 18 bases between the two ends. From germline, CDR1 is LNHDA and CDR2 SQIVND (reference sequence).

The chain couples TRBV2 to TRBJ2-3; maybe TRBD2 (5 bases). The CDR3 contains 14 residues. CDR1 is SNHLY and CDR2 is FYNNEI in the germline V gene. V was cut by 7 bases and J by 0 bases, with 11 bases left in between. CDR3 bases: TGTGCCAGCAAGAGCGGAACTAGCACAGATACGCAGTATTTT. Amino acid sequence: CASKSGTSTDTQYF.

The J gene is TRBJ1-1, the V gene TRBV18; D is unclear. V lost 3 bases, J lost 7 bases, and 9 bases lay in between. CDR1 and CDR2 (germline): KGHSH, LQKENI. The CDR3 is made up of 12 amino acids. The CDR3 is CASSPGSIEAFF. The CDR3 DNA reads TGTGCCAGCTCACCGGGCTCTATTGAAGCTTTCTTT. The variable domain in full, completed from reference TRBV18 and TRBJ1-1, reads NAGVMQNPRHLVRRRGQEARLRCSPMKGHSHVYWYRQLPEEGLKFMVYLQKENIIDESGMPKERFSAEFPKEGPSILRIQQVVRGDSAAYFCASSPGSIEAFFGQGTRLTVV.

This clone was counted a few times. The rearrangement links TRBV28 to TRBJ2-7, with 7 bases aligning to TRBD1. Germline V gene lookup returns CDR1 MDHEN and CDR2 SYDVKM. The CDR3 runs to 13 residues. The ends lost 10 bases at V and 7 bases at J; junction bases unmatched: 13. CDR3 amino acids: CATDRGGTGEQYF. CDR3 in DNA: TGTGCCACCGACAGAGGGGGCACTGGGGAGCAGTACTTC.

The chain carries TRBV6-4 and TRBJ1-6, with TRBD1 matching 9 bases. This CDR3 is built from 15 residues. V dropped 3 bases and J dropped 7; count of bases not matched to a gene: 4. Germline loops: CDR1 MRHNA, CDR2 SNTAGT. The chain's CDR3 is CASSETGGSNSPLHF. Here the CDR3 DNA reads TGTGCCAGCAGTGAGACAGGGGGATCCAATTCACCCCTCCACTTT.

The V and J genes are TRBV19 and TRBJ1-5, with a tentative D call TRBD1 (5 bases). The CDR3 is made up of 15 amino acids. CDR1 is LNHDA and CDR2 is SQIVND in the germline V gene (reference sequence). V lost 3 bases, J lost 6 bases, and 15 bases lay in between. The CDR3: CASSIMGGGSQPQHF. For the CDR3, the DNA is TGTGCCAGTAGTATTATGGGGGGAGGAAGTCAGCCCCAGCATTTT.

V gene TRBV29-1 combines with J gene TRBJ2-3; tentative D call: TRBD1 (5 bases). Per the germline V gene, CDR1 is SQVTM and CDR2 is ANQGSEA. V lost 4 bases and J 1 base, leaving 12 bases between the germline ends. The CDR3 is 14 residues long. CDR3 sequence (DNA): TGCAGCGTTGGGGTCAGGGTAGGCACAGATACGCAGTATTTT. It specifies CSVGVRVGTDTQYF.

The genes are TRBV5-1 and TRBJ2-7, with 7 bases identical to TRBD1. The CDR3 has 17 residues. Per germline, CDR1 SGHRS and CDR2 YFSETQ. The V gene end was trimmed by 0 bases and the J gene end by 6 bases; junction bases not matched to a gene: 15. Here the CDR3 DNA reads TGCGCCAGCAGCTTGGGGGGATCATCGGGACAGCCACCCGAGCAGTACTTC. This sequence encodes CASSLGGSSGQPPEQYF.